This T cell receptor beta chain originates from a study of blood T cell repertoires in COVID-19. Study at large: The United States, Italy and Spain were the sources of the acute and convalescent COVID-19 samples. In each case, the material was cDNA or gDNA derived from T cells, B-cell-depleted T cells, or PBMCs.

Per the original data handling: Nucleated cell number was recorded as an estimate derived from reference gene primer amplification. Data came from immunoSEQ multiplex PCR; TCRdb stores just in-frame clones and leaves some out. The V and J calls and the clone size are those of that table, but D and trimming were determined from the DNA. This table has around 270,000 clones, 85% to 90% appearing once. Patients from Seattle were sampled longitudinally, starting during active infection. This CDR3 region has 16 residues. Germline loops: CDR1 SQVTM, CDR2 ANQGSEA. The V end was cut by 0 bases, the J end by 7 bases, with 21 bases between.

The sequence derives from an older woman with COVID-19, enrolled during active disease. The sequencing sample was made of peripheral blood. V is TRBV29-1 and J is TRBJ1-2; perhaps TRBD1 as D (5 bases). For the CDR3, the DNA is TGCAGCGTTGAAGATCGTGCTAGGGGCAGACCGGGTGGCTACACCTTC. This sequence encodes CSVEDRARGRPGGYTF.